The count of the clone carrying this T cell receptor (beta chain) is one. Sequencing was performed with immunoSEQ multiplex PCR; in TCRdb, only in-frame clones are kept and a portion is missing. The table records about 2.1 million clones, around 93% of them present only once. This sample was included in a study of shared clonotypes between healthy human individuals. V dropped 0 bases and J dropped 5 bases, with 9 bases sitting between them. Germline values: CDR1 SGHRS, CDR2 YFSETQ. The CDR3 runs to 14 residues. CD45RO-negative, CCR7-selected cells formed the naive CD8 fraction, which excluded terminally differentiated effector memory CD45RA+ cells.

The source is a young man in good health. Some clones in this sample may be carry-over from other donors' samples. The sequencing sample was made of naive CD8+ T cells from PBMCs. The rearrangement links TRBV5-1 to TRBJ2-1, with D unclear. The CDR3 reads CASSLGSIHNEQFF. The CDR3 DNA is TGCGCCAGCAGCTTGGGTTCGATTCACAATGAGCAGTTCTTC.